Shown below are 26 T cell receptor beta chains from a single sample sequenced in a study of Ad26.COV2.S vaccination and SARS-CoV-2 variants. Treatment defined: some 19 received Ad26.COV2.S at low or high dose, single or two shots; about 5 received placebo; per-sample allocation not given. Sample collection was performed on day 63 after the first vaccine or placebo injection. Sequencing used immunoSEQ multiplex PCR; TCRdb keeps in-frame clones, though not all of them. The repertoire holds around 450,000 clones, 85% to 90% seen once, with less than 4% in the top ten. The sample was peripheral blood, taken in a trial of Ad26.COV2.S vaccine versus placebo. These receptors originate from a person aged 18-65 years who received the Ad26.COV2.S COVID-19 vaccine or a placebo.

In this sample, this clone turned up once. The V gene is TRBV4-3, the J gene TRBJ2-3; 14 bases line up with TRBD2. The CDR3 extends over 18 amino acids. J gave up 5 bases and V 3 bases, and 10 bases lay outside the gene matches. CDR1 is LGHNA, CDR2 YSLEER, per germline. CDR3 nucleotide sequence: TGCGCCAGCAGCCAGACGCGACTAGCGGGGGGGCGCCTAGATACGCAGTATTTT. Encoded protein: CASSQTRLAGGRLDTQYF.

The chain joins TRBV28 to TRBJ2-3, with D maybe TRBD2 (5 bases). In germline, CDR1 is MDHEN, CDR2 SYDVKM. Trimming left V 2 bases short and J 1 base short, with 10 bases between. This CDR3 has 15 amino acids. The CDR3 nucleotides read TGTGCCAGCAGTTTAGCTAATAGCGGCACAGATACGCAGTATTTT. As protein: CASSLANSGTDTQYF. Full variable domain (rest looked up from reference TRBV28 and TRBJ2-3): DVKVTQSSRYLVKRTGEKVFLECVQDMDHENMFWYRQDPGLGLRLIYFSYDVKMKEKGDIPEGYSVSREKKERFSLILESASTNQTSMYLCASSLANSGTDTQYFGPGTRLTVL.

The CDR3 DNA reads TGTGCCTGGAGTGGATCTAGGACACCCGGGGAGACCCAGTACTTC. Translated: CAWSGSRTPGETQYF. The J gene is TRBJ2-5, the V gene TRBV30, with TRBD1 as a possible D gene (5 bases). The V end lost 1 base, the J end lost 5 bases, and 17 bases lay between the germline ends. Per the germline V gene, CDR1 is GTSNPN and CDR2 is SVGIG (reference sequence). The length of the CDR3 is 15 residues.

This chain uses TRBV28 with TRBJ1-5; D gene uncertain. Germline V CDR1 and CDR2: MDHEN, SYDVKM. The CDR3 contains 15 residues. V lost 4 bases, J lost 4 bases, and 14 bases lay in between. CDR3: CASSWPAVGNQPQHF. The CDR3 region has the DNA TGTGCCAGCAGTTGGCCGGCAGTGGGGAATCAGCCCCAGCATTTT.

Only one count was recorded for this clone. This sequence joins TRBV5-6 and TRBJ2-3, with 8 bases matching TRBD2. Trimming removed 1 base from V and 4 bases from J; junction bases left unmatched: 8. Germline CDR1 and CDR2: SGHDT and YYEEEE. This CDR3 region has 16 residues. The CDR3 spells CASSLLGSGDPDTQYF. In nucleotides, the CDR3 is TGTGCCAGCAGCTTGCTTGGTAGCGGGGACCCAGATACGCAGTATTTT. Filled out from reference TRBV5-6 and TRBJ2-3, the complete variable domain reads DAGVTQSPTHLIKTRGQQVTLRCSPKSGHDTVSWYQQALGQGPQFIFQYYEEEERQRGNFPDRFSGHQFPNYSSELNVNALLLGDSALYLCASSLLGSGDPDTQYFGPGTRLTVL.

This rearrangement joins TRBV5-6 to TRBJ2-2; no definite D call. The ends were cut back, 2 bases at V and 1 base at J, with 3 bases in the middle. There are 13 residues in the CDR3. CDR1 and CDR2 (germline): SGHDT, YYEEEE. The CDR3 is CASSFLNTGELFF. In DNA form, the CDR3 reads TGTGCCAGCAGCTTCCTGAACACCGGGGAGCTGTTTTTT.

This clone was observed once. The V gene is TRBV30, the J gene TRBJ2-2; no reliable D call. CDR3 length: 12 amino acids. V was cut by 3 bases and J by 3 bases, with 5 bases left in between. From germline, CDR1 is GTSNPN and CDR2 SVGIG (reference sequence). DNA for the CDR3: TGTGCCTGGAGGTGGTACACCGGGGAGCTGTTTTTT. This codes for CAWRWYTGELFF.

The rearrangement uses TRBV7-6 and TRBJ2-7; TRBD1 might be the D (5 bases). The CDR3 loop spans 12 amino acids. Looked up from germline, CDR1 is SGHVS and CDR2 is FNYEAQ. Between the trimmed V and J ends, which lost 6 bases and 3 bases, there was a span of 9 bases. CDR3 in amino acids: CASSPTGYEQYF. The CDR3, as DNA: TGTGCCAGCAGTCCAACAGGCTACGAGCAGTACTTC. Supplemented by reference TRBV7-6 and TRBJ2-7, the full variable domain reads GAGVSQSPRYKVTKRGQDVALRCDPISGHVSLYWYRQALGQGPEFLTYFNYEAQQDKSGLPNDRFSAERPEGSISTLTIQRTEQRDSAMYRCASSPTGYEQYFGPGTRLTVT.

A single count supports this clone. The chain links TRBV13 to TRBJ2-1, with TRBD2 matching over 11 bases. The CDR3 has 16 amino acids. V gave up 1 base and J gave up 3 bases; unmatched junction bases: 2. Germline V gene data show CDR1 as PRHDT and CDR2 as FYEKMQ (reference sequence). The CDR3 loop reads CASSLVGLADYNEQFF. The CDR3 nucleotides are TGTGCCAGCAGCTTAGTGGGACTAGCGGACTACAATGAGCAGTTCTTC.

A few counts support this clone. The chain links TRBV6-5 to TRBJ1-6, with TRBD1 matching 10 bases. J gave up 10 bases and V 5 bases, and 8 bases lay outside the gene matches. The CDR3 sequence is 15 residues long. The V gene's germline CDR1 is MNHEY and CDR2 SVGAGI. In nucleotides, the CDR3 is TGTGCCAGCAGTCGGGCCGGGACAGGGGACTCACCCCTCCACTTT. Amino acids: CASSRAGTGDSPLHF.

The CDR3: CASTSSGYSYNEQFF. In DNA, the CDR3 is TGTGCCAGCACCTCTAGCGGATACTCCTACAATGAGCAGTTCTTC. This chain uses TRBV28 with TRBJ2-1, with 7 bases fitting TRBD2. The CDR3 extends over 15 amino acids. The J segment lost 0 bases and the V segment lost 7 bases, leaving 6 bases of the junction unmatched. The germline V gene encodes CDR1 MDHEN and CDR2 SYDVKM. Full variable domain (rest looked up from reference TRBV28 and TRBJ2-1): DVKVTQSSRYLVKRTGEKVFLECVQDMDHENMFWYRQDPGLGLRLIYFSYDVKMKEKGDIPEGYSVSREKKERFSLILESASTNQTSMYLCASTSSGYSYNEQFFGPGTRLTVL.

The rearrangement links TRBV13 to TRBJ2-1, with a tentative D call TRBD1 (7 bases). The germline V gene has CDR1 PRHDT and CDR2 FYEKMQ (reference sequence). The CDR3 length is 16 residues. Between the trimmed V and J ends, which lost 7 bases and 0 bases, there was a span of 16 bases. The CDR3 sequence: CASNRKEGASYNEQFF. CDR3 nucleotide sequence: TGTGCCAGCAATCGCAAGGAGGGGGCCTCCTACAATGAGCAGTTCTTC.

The chain employs TRBV6-5 and TRBJ2-7; perhaps D is TRBD1 or TRBD2 (5 bases each). Trimming cost V 3 bases and J 0 bases, with 15 bases left between them. Germline loops: CDR1 MNHEY, CDR2 SVGAGI. The CDR3 consists of 16 residues. This chain's CDR3 is CASSYGTFTSSYEQYF. CDR3 coding DNA: TGTGCCAGCAGTTATGGGACCTTTACTAGCTCCTACGAGCAGTACTTC.

The chain recombines TRBV6-5 with TRBJ1-5; TRBD1 matches at 8 bases. The germline V gene has CDR1 MNHEY and CDR2 SVGAGI. V dropped 7 bases and J dropped 2; count of bases not matched to a gene: 4. CDR3 size: 14 residues. The CDR3 DNA reads as TGTGCCAGCAAGGACAGGGTTGGCAATCAGCCCCAGCATTTT. Its translation: CASKDRVGNQPQHF.

Ten or more counts support this clone. V and J are TRBV30 and TRBJ1-2; 7 bases align to TRBD1. CDR1 and CDR2 (germline): GTSNPN, SVGIG (reference sequence). The CDR3 totals 14 residues. V trimming: 2 bases; J trimming: 7 bases; junction bases outside the gene matches: 10. The CDR3 spells CAWSKRGQQGGYTF. For the CDR3, the DNA is TGTGCCTGGAGTAAAAGGGGGCAGCAAGGTGGCTACACCTTC.

The chain combines TRBV10-2 with TRBJ2-3; 9 bases are shared with TRBD2. Per germline, CDR1 WSHSY and CDR2 SAAADI. Trimming at V came to 5 bases and at J to 2 bases, leaving 5 bases not matched to a gene. The CDR3 spans 15 residues. In DNA form, the CDR3 reads TGCGCCAGCAGTTCAGCGGGGGGCCACACAGATACGCAGTATTTT. It is translated as CASSSAGGHTDTQYF.

J is TRBJ1-6 and V is TRBV7-2; 7 bases are a match to TRBD1. Germline lookup yields CDR1 SGHTA and CDR2 FQGNSA. This CDR3 is built from 14 residues. Unmatched junction bases numbered 6, after V lost 3 bases and J lost 10 bases. CDR3 nucleotide sequence: TGTGCCAGCAGCTTCGTCCAGGGGGACTCACCCCTCCACTTT. The encoded protein is CASSFVQGDSPLHF.

This clone was observed a single time. Different DNA sequences within this sample yield the same CDR3. CDR3 protein: CASSFSQPQHF. As DNA, the CDR3 is TGTGCCAGCAGTTTTTCTCAGCCCCAGCATTTT. V is TRBV28 and J is TRBJ1-5; D is uncertain. Germline V lookup: CDR1 MDHEN, CDR2 SYDVKM. The CDR3 sequence is 11 residues long. Trimming removed 3 bases at V and 6 bases at J, with 3 bases between.

The chain couples TRBV2 to TRBJ2-3, with TRBD1 matching 8 bases. This CDR3 region has 16 residues. CDR1 is SNHLY, CDR2 FYNNEI, per germline. With 4 bases clipped from V and 0 bases from J, the junction kept 6 bases outside the gene matches. The CDR3 DNA sequence: TGTGCCAGCAGTGGCAGGACAGGGACTAGCACAGATACGCAGTATTTT. Its protein is CASSGRTGTSTDTQYF. Full variable domain (remainder filled in from reference TRBV2 and TRBJ2-3): EPEVTQTPSHQVTQMGQEVILRCVPISNHLYFYWYRQILGQKVEFLVSFYNNEISEKSEIFDDQFSVERPDGSNFTLKIRSTKLEDSAMYFCASSGRTGTSTDTQYFGPGTRLTVL.

The chain joins TRBV10-3 to TRBJ1-3; tentatively, D is TRBD1 (5 bases). Germline-derived CDR1 and CDR2 are ENHRY and SYGVKD. This CDR3 comprises 13 residues. Trimming removed 5 bases at V and 0 bases at J, with 5 bases between. CDR3 region: CAISTGSGNTIYF. Written as DNA, the CDR3 is TGTGCCATCAGTACAGGCTCTGGAAACACCATATATTTT.

The table lists this clone with a few counts. CDR3 DNA sequence: TGCGCCAGCAGCCCTGGGCGTGGGGGACAGGAAGTCTATGGCTACACCTTC. This gives the protein CASSPGRGGQEVYGYTF. The genes are TRBV5-1 and TRBJ1-2; 8 nucleotides align to TRBD1. Per germline, CDR1 SGHRS and CDR2 YFSETQ. Germline trimming cut 4 bases from V and 4 bases from J; bases unmatched to any gene: 15. The CDR3 runs 17 residues.

This chain uses TRBV7-9 with TRBJ2-7, with unresolved D. V lost 4 bases and J lost 3, with 16 bases in between. The CDR3 consists of 15 residues. CDR1 SEHNR and CDR2 FQNEAQ come from the germline V gene (reference sequence). In DNA, the CDR3 is TGTGCCAGCAGCTCAACCCGGGCCCGCGGCTACGAGCAGTACTTC. Translated, it gives CASSSTRARGYEQYF.

The chain joins TRBV9 to TRBJ2-2; no definite D call. Germline CDR1 is SGDLS and CDR2 is YYNGEE. This CDR3 has 14 amino acids. Trimming took off 3 bases at V and 0 bases at J, with 6 bases between the two ends. The DNA of the CDR3 is TGTGCCAGCAGCGGAAAAGCGAACACCGGGGAGCTGTTTTTT. Its translation is CASSGKANTGELFF.

This clone was recorded only once. The CDR3 coding sequence is TGTGCCAGTAGTATGGGAAACACCATATATTTT. It specifies CASSMGNTIYF. The rearrangement links TRBV19 to TRBJ1-3; D gene uncertain. The V gene lost 3 bases and the J gene lost 4 bases, with 1 base spanning the gap. Germline CDR1 and CDR2: LNHDA and SQIVND (reference sequence). The CDR3 is 11 amino acids.

The chain recombines TRBV28 with TRBJ1-6; D not certain. The V end lost 3 bases, the J end lost 7 bases, and 16 bases lay between the germline ends. The length of the CDR3 is 16 residues. Germline CDR1 MDHEN, CDR2 SYDVKM. The CDR3 sequence: CASSLGRYSTNSPLHF. The CDR3 coding sequence is TGTGCCAGCAGTTTGGGTCGCTACTCTACCAATTCACCCCTCCACTTT.

This chain links TRBV27 with TRBJ2-2; 9 bases match TRBD1. V was clipped by 9 bases and J by 4 bases; unmatched bases: 6. CDR3 length equals 14 residues. Germline V gives CDR1 MNHEY, CDR2 SMNVEV (reference sequence). CDR3 DNA sequence: TGTGCCAGTCGCAGACAGGGGGGCACCGGGGAGCTGTTTTTT. It is translated as CASRRQGGTGELFF.